The rows below give T cell receptor beta chains drawn from one sample of a study of cytomegalovirus exposure and HLA in healthy donors. Only in-frame clones appear in the TCRdb table, and some are missing; sequencing was by immunoSEQ multiplex PCR. The sample carries some 56,000 clones, about 92% recorded once. The sequenced sample was PBMCs. The receptors stem from a woman younger than 35 in good health and CMV-seropositive. Both conserved end residues are part of each CDR3.

j_gene | v_gene | CDR3aa
TRBJ2-7 | TRBV7-2 | CASSAPTGGLYEQYF
TRBJ1-6 | TRBV6-5 | CASSYSVRVESPLHF
TRBJ1-1 | TRBV6-1 | CASSERGDRGRTEAFF
TRBJ1-1 | TRBV5-1 | CASSQGVRTEAFF
TRBJ1-1 | TRBV7-9 | CASSFDTLSKALNTEAFF
TRBJ2-6 | TRBV4-1 | CASSQDEGGANVLTF
TRBJ2-7 | TRBV19 | CASSIGRSYEQYF
TRBJ1-1 | TRBV14 | CASSQQGALNTEAFF
TRBJ1-1 | TRBV27 | CASSFVRPGGGTEAFF
TRBJ2-3 | TRBV5-4 | CASSLAAGGIDTQYF
TRBJ1-4 | TRBV28 | CASSLGTGGHEKLFF
TRBJ1-5 | TRBV7-9 | CASSGGGGQPQHF